These 17 T cell receptor beta chains share one sample of origin, sequenced in a study of blood T cells in healthy people across ages. Primed by a sample-barcoded 5' primer and a J-beta primer mix, a second PCR proceeded for roughly 7 to 12 cycles. In TCRdb, the 5' RACE reads were re-called with MiXCR into one record per CDR3 protein. The table includes about 750,000 distinct CDR3 sequences, approximately 55% detected once. Sequenced sample: blood. These receptor sequences come from a man at least 80 years old in good health.

The chain combines TRBV2 with TRBJ1-2; no reliable D call. V lost 2 bases and J lost 3, with 7 bases in between. This CDR3 comprises 13 residues. Germline loops: CDR1 SNHLY, CDR2 FYNNEI. The CDR3 DNA reads as TGTGCCAGCAGTGAAAACATCTACTATGGCTACACCTTC. Amino acids: CASSENIYYGYTF.

This chain links TRBV14 with TRBJ2-4; TRBD1 aligns across 8 bases. Gene TRBJ2-7 matches the end of the DNA better, so the J call may be wrong. This CDR3 comprises 15 residues. CDR1 is SGHDN, CDR2 FVKESK, per germline. As DNA, the CDR3 is TGTGCCAGCAGCCAAGAGGGACAGGACCTCTACGAGCAGTACTTC. Its translation: CASSQEGQDLYEQYF.

The chain links TRBV11-1 to TRBJ2-1; the match to TRBD2 covers 11 bases. The CDR3 length is 17 residues. The V gene end was trimmed by 4 bases and the J gene end by 8 bases; junction bases not matched to a gene: 13. Germline CDR1 is SGHAT and CDR2 is FQDESV (reference sequence). The CDR3 DNA reads as TGTGCCAGCAGCTCCCCACAAGGACTAGCGGGCCCCGATGAGCAGTTCTTC. Translated, it gives CASSSPQGLAGPDEQFF.

This rearrangement joins TRBV7-9 to TRBJ2-7; D remains ambiguous. The germline gives CDR1 SEHNR, CDR2 FQNEAQ (reference sequence). CDR3 size: 15 residues. V was trimmed by 5 bases and J by 6 bases, leaving 20 bases between them. The CDR3 protein is CASSGSVPRQPEQYF. The CDR3 nucleotides are TGTGCCAGCAGCGGCAGTGTTCCACGTCAACCCGAGCAGTACTTC.

This clonotype was observed a handful of times. V is TRBV7-9 and J is TRBJ2-1, with 10 bases aligning to TRBD1. V gave up 0 bases and J gave up 1 base; unmatched junction bases: 6. CDR1 is SEHNR, CDR2 FQNEAQ, per germline (reference sequence). CDR3 length: 18 residues. DNA for the CDR3: TGTGCCAGCAGCTTAGCGGCGGACAGGGGGTATTCCTACAATGAGCAGTTCTTC. Protein product: CASSLAADRGYSYNEQFF. Using reference TRBV7-9 and TRBJ2-1 for the parts outside the CDR3, the full variable domain is DTGVSQNPRHKITKRGQNVTFRCDPISEHNRLYWYRQTLGQGPEFLTYFQNEAQLEKSRLLSDRFSAERPKGSFSTLEIQRTEQGDSAMYLCASSLAADRGYSYNEQFFGPGTRLTVL.

The genes are TRBV6-6 and TRBJ2-7, with D possibly TRBD2 on 5 matching bases. CDR3 length: 14 residues. The germline V gene encodes CDR1 MNHNY and CDR2 SVGAGI (reference sequence). V lost 5 bases to trimming and J lost 0 bases, with 11 bases between them. CDR3 protein: CASSDRGSSYEQYF. The CDR3 DNA reads TGTGCCAGCAGTGATCGAGGGAGCTCCTACGAGCAGTACTTC.

The table lists this clonotype with a count of one. Written as DNA, the CDR3 is TGTGCCAGCAGCTTGCGGCACCAAGACTACACCTTC. It is translated as CASSLRHQDYTF. The V gene is TRBV5-5, the J gene TRBJ1-2; D gene ambiguous. CDR1 is SGHKS, CDR2 YYEKEE, per germline (reference sequence). The V end was cut by 1 base, the J end by 10 bases, with 11 bases between. The CDR3 loop spans 12 amino acids.

The rearrangement links TRBV29-1 to TRBJ1-4; D gene ambiguous. Looked up from germline, CDR1 is SQVTM and CDR2 is ANQGSEA. The V end lost 8 bases, the J end lost 4 bases, and 8 bases lay between the germline ends. The CDR3 sequence is 11 residues long. The CDR3 region has the DNA TGCAGCATGGAACATAATGAAAAACTGTTTTTT. Encoded protein: CSMEHNEKLFF.

This chain links TRBV7-3 with TRBJ2-1; 10 nucleotides agree with TRBD1. The CDR3 contains 14 residues. V gave up 3 bases and J gave up 8 bases; unmatched junction bases: 4. CDR1 and CDR2 from the germline V gene are SGHTA and FQGTGA. CDR3: CASSLTGGSDEQFF. CDR3 in DNA: TGTGCCAGCAGCTTGACAGGGGGCTCGGATGAGCAGTTCTTC.

The chain carries TRBV10-3 and TRBJ2-3; TRBD1 is a possible D gene (5 bases). This CDR3 has 12 amino acids. Trimming took 7 bases from V and 4 from J, leaving 9 bases between them. Germline CDR1 reads ENHRY; CDR2 reads SYGVKD. The CDR3 DNA reads as TGTGCCATCACCGCAGGGCCAGATACGCAGTATTTT. Encoded protein: CAITAGPDTQYF.

In the case of this clonotype: One junction end does not reproduce the germline sequence, and a read error may be involved. J is TRBJ2-1 and V is TRBV12-3 or TRBV12-4; no clear D. The CDR3 is made up of 16 amino acids. CDR3 sequence reads: CASSPPGVASTYELFF. The CDR3 nucleotides read TGTGCCAGCAGTCCCCCTGGGGTAGCAAGCACCTACGAGCTGTTCTTC.

The rearrangement links TRBV29-1 to TRBJ2-1, with 8 bases aligning to TRBD2. Per the germline V gene, CDR1 is SQVTM and CDR2 is ANQGSEA. V dropped 4 bases and J dropped 1; count of bases not matched to a gene: 6. This CDR3 has 15 amino acids. CDR3 residues: CSVVGTSGSYNEQFF. The CDR3 DNA reads as TGCAGCGTTGTCGGTACTAGCGGATCCTACAATGAGCAGTTCTTC.

V gene TRBV5-1 combines with J gene TRBJ2-5, with TRBD1 as a possible D gene (5 bases). In germline, CDR1 is SGHRS, CDR2 YFSETQ. V shed 2 bases and J shed 0 bases, with 14 bases lying between them. The CDR3 contains 16 residues. The CDR3 spells CASSFFPRQYQETQYF. In DNA, the CDR3 is TGCGCCAGCAGCTTCTTCCCACGACAGTACCAAGAGACCCAGTACTTC.

This chain links TRBV7-9 with TRBJ2-1, with 12 bases lining up with TRBD2. With V trimmed by 3 bases and J by 0 bases, 6 bases remained unmatched. Germline assignment: CDR1 SEHNR and CDR2 FQNEAQ (reference sequence). This CDR3 contains 18 residues. This CDR3 is CASSFSSGRADSYNEQFF. DNA of the CDR3: TGTGCCAGCAGCTTTTCTAGCGGGAGGGCCGACTCCTACAATGAGCAGTTCTTC.

There are a few counts of this clonotype. The chain combines TRBV20-1 with TRBJ2-3; no clear D. CDR1 is DFQATT, CDR2 SNEGSKA, per germline (reference sequence). V was cut by 6 bases and J by 4 bases, with 17 bases left in between. The CDR3 contains 14 residues. Here the CDR3 reads CSASSRSAADTQYF. In nucleotides, the CDR3 is TGCAGTGCCAGCAGTAGGTCAGCTGCAGATACGCAGTATTTT.

The chain links TRBV5-1 to TRBJ2-1, with a tentative D call TRBD2 (5 bases). The CDR3 sequence is 14 residues long. With 1 base removed from V and 5 bases from J, the gap between germline ends came to 10 bases. Germline V gene data show CDR1 as SGHRS and CDR2 as YFSETQ. CDR3 DNA sequence: TGCGCCAGCAGCTTGTACGACTACAACAATGAGCAGTTCTTC. Translation: CASSLYDYNNEQFF.

V gene TRBV28 combines with J gene TRBJ2-7; the match to TRBD2 covers 8 bases. TRBJ2-5 matches the DNA end more closely, so the J call is doubtful. The CDR3 length is 16 residues. Per the germline V gene, CDR1 is MDHEN and CDR2 is SYDVKM. This CDR3 is CASSRSGAGDLETQYF. The CDR3, as DNA: TGTGCCAGCAGCCGAAGTGGAGCGGGAGATTTGGAGACCCAGTACTTC.